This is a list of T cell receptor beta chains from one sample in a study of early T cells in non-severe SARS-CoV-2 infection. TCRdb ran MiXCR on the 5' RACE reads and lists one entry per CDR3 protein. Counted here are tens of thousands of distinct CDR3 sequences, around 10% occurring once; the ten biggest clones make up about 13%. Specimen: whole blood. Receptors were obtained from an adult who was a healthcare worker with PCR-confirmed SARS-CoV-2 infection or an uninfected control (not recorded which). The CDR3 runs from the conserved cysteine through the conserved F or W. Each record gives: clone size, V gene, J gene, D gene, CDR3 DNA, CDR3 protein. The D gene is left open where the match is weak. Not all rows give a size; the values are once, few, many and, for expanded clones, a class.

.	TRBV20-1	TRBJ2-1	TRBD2	TGCAGCGCCGGGACCAAGTGGGGGGGACCCTACAATGAGCAGTTCTTC	CSAGTKWGGPYNEQFF
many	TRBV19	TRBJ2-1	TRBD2	TGTGCCAGTAGTACCGACGGGGGGGGATTCTATGAGCAGTTCTTC	CASSTDGGGFYEQFF
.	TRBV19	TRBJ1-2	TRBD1	TGTGCCAGCGGGACAGGGGCCTTCTATGGCTACACCTTC	CASGTGAFYGYTF
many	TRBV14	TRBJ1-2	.	TGTGCCAGCAGCCAAGCTGGGCAGGGAGTTTTCCTGAACTATGGCTACACCTTC	CASSQAGQGVFLNYGYTF
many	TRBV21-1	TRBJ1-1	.	TGTGCCAGCAGCAAGGACGGGTCCCAAAAGAACACTGAAGCTTTCTTT	CASSKDGSQKNTEAFF
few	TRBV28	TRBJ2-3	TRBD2	TGTGCCAGCAGTTCCAGACTAGCGTCAGATACGCAGTATTTT	CASSSRLASDTQYF
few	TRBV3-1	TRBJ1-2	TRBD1	TGTGCCAGCAGCCAACCGGGACACAGGGGCCAAAACTATGGCTACACCTTC	CASSQPGHRGQNYGYTF
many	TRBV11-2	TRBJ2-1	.	TGTGCCAGCAGCTTAGCCTCGGACTGGAATGAGCAGTTCTTC	CASSLASDWNEQFF
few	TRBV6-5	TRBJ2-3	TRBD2	TGTGCCAGCAGTCTTGAAAGCGGGAGGGGGGCAGATACGCAGTATTTT	CASSLESGRGADTQYF
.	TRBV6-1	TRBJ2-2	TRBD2	TGTGCCAGCAGGGGACTAGCAAACACCGGGGAGCTGTTTTTT	CASRGLANTGELFF
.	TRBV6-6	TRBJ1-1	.	TGTGCCAGCGGTAGGGGTGAGGGCATGAACACTGAAGCTTTCTTT	CASGRGEGMNTEAFF
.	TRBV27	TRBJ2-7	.	TGTGCCAGCAGTATACCCTTCGAGGGGCGGCAGACCCCCTACGAGCAGTACTTC	CASSIPFEGRQTPYEQYF
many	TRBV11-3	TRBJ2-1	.	TGTGCCAGCAGCTTCGTTTTAGCGACTTACAATGAGCAGTTCTTC	CASSFVLATYNEQFF
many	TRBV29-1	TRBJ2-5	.	TGCAGCGTCTTCGGTAGCGGCCAAGAGACCCAGTACTTC	CSVFGSGQETQYF
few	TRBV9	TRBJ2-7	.	TGTGCCAGCAGCGGGAGACACCCGGGGGAGCAGTACTTC	CASSGRHPGEQYF
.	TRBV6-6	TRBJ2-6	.	TGTGCCAGCAGCCCGACAGCAACTGGGGCCAACGTCCTGACTTTC	CASSPTATGANVLTF
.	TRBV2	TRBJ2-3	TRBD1	TGTGCCAGCAGGGGGACAGGGAGCACAGATACGCAGTATTTT	CASRGTGSTDTQYF
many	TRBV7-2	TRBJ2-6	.	TGTGCCAGCAGCCGCTCGGGGAAGGGTACTGGGGCCAACGTCCTGACTTTC	CASSRSGKGTGANVLTF